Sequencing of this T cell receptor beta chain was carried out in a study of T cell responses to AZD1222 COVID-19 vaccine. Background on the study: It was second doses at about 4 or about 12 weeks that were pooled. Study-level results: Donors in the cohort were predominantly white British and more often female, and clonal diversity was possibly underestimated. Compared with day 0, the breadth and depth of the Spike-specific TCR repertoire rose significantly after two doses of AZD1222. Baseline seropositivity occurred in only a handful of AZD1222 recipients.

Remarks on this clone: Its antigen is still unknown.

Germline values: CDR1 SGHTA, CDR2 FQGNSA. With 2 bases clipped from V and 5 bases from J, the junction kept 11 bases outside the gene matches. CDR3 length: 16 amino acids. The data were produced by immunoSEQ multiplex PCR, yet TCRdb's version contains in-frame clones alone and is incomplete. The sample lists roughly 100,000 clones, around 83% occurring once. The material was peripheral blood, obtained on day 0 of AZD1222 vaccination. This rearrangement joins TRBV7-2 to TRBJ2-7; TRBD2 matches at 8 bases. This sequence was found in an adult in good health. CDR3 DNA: TGTGCCAGCAGCTTAAGGGGAGCGGGAGAGAGGGACGAGCAGTACTTC. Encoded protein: CASSLRGAGERDEQYF.